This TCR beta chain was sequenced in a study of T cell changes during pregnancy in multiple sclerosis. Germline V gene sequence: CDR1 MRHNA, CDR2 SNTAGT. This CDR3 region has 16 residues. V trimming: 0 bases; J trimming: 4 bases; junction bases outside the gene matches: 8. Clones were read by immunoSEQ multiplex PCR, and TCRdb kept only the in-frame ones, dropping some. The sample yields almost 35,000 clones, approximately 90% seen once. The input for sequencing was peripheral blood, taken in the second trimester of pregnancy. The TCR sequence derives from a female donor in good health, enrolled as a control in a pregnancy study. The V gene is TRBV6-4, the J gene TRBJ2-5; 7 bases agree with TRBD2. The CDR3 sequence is CASSDSPGSGVETQYF. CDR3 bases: TGTGCCAGCAGTGACTCCCCGGGGAGCGGGGTAGAGACCCAGTACTTC.